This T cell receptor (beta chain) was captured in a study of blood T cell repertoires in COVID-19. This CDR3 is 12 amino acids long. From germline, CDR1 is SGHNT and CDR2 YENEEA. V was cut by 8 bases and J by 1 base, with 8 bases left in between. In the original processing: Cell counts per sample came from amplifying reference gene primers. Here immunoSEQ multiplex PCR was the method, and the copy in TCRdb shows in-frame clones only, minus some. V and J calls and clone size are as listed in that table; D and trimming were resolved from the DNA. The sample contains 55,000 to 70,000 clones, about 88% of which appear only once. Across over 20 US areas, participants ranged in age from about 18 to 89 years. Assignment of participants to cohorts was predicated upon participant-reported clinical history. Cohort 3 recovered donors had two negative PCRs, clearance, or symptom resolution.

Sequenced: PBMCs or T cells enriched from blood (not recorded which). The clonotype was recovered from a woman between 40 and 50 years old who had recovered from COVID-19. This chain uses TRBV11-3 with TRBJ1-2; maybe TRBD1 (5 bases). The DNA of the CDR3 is TGTGCCAGCTCGGGGGGTAACTATGGCTACACCTTC. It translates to CASSGGNYGYTF.